Each of the 13 T cell receptor beta chains below was sequenced from the same sample in a study of blood T cell repertoires in COVID-19. TCRdb's copy holds only in-frame clones and misses some; the assay was immunoSEQ multiplex PCR. The sample has around 71,000 clones, approximately 80% seen once. Sequencing was done on a sample of peripheral blood. These TCRs come from a man between 25 and 39 years old with COVID-19, enrolled during active disease.

V gene TRBV6-5 combines with J gene TRBJ1-1; tentative D call: TRBD1 (5 bases). Trimming took 6 bases from V and 5 from J, leaving 16 bases between them. The CDR3 has 14 residues. Germline loops: CDR1 MNHEY, CDR2 SVGAGI. The CDR3 DNA reads as TGTGCCAGCAGGTCCGGGAGAAGGGGAACTGAAGCTTTCTTT. Translated, it gives CASRSGRRGTEAFF.

The chain has TRBV4-1 and TRBJ1-5, with a tentative D call TRBD1 (6 bases). Trimming left V 3 bases short and J 0 bases short, with 18 bases between. There are 18 residues in the CDR3. In germline, CDR1 is MGHRA, CDR2 YSYEKL. The CDR3 spells CASSQEYRQAYSNQPQHF. CDR3 DNA sequence: TGCGCCAGCAGCCAGGAGTACCGACAGGCATATAGCAATCAGCCCCAGCATTTT.

This chain connects TRBV5-6 to TRBJ2-2; a weak D match, TRBD1 (6 bases). V was clipped by 3 bases and J by 7 bases, with 16 bases between them. This CDR3 comprises 15 residues. The germline gives CDR1 SGHDT, CDR2 YYEEEE. This CDR3 reads CASSWAGTSNGELFF. The CDR3 coding sequence is TGTGCCAGCAGCTGGGCCGGGACATCCAACGGGGAGCTGTTTTTT. Complete variable domain (other parts from reference TRBV5-6 and TRBJ2-2): DAGVTQSPTHLIKTRGQQVTLRCSPKSGHDTVSWYQQALGQGPQFIFQYYEEEERQRGNFPDRFSGHQFPNYSSELNVNALLLGDSALYLCASSWAGTSNGELFFGEGSRLTVL.

This rearrangement joins TRBV2 to TRBJ1-5; 10 positions agree with TRBD1. Germline values: CDR1 SNHLY, CDR2 FYNNEI. J gave up 6 bases and V 6 bases, and 5 bases lay outside the gene matches. The CDR3 loop spans 14 amino acids. CDR3 residues: CASRAGTGVQPQHF. DNA of the CDR3: TGTGCCAGCAGGGCCGGGACAGGGGTTCAGCCCCAGCATTTT.

This rearrangement joins TRBV30 to TRBJ1-2, with a possible D match to TRBD1 (5 bases). The CDR3 extends over 13 amino acids. Germline CDR1 GTSNPN, CDR2 SVGIG (reference sequence). Trimming left V 5 bases short and J 4 bases short, with 14 bases between. CDR3 DNA sequence: TGTGCCTGGGAAACCGGGACTGGCTATGGCTACACCTTC. This codes for CAWETGTGYGYTF. Combining the CDR3 with reference TRBV30 and TRBJ1-2 gives the whole variable domain SQTIHQWPATLVQPVGSPLSLECTVEGTSNPNLYWYRQAAGRGLQLLFYSVGIGQISSEVPQNLSASRPQDRQFILSSKKLLLSDSGFYLCAWETGTGYGYTFGSGTRLTVV.

The rearrangement links TRBV6-2 or TRBV6-3 to TRBJ2-5, with TRBD1 identical over 11 bases. Unmatched junction bases numbered 2, after V lost 2 bases and J lost 9 bases. CDR1 and CDR2 (germline): MNHEY, SVGEGT. This CDR3 spans 13 amino acids. CDR3 in amino acids: CASSYEGQGAQYF. The DNA for the CDR3 is TGTGCCAGCAGTTACGAGGGACAGGGGGCCCAGTACTTC.

V is TRBV5-1 and J is TRBJ1-5, with D unresolved. The CDR3 covers 13 residues. Germline CDR1 reads SGHRS; CDR2 reads YFSETQ. V shed 1 base and J shed 4 bases, with 6 bases lying between them. The CDR3 sequence is CASSLSTNQPQHF. The CDR3 nucleotides read TGCGCCAGCAGCTTGAGTACAAATCAGCCCCAGCATTTT.

The chain is built from TRBV28 and TRBJ2-7, with D possibly being TRBD1 (6 bases). V lost 6 bases and J lost 2, with 14 bases in between. CDR1 and CDR2 from the germline V gene are MDHEN and SYDVKM. This CDR3 is 14 amino acids long. CDR3 DNA: TGTGCCAGCAGGACAGGACGGGCAGCCTACGAGCAGTACTTC. It yields the protein CASRTGRAAYEQYF.

The chain uses TRBV4-3 and TRBJ1-5, with a tentative D call TRBD1 (5 bases). The germline CDR1 and CDR2 sequences are LGHNA and YSLEER. The V end lost 0 bases, the J end lost 7 bases, and 13 bases lay between the germline ends. The CDR3 spans 15 residues. The CDR3 nucleotides are TGCGCCAGCAGCCAAGATGCCGGGGGTAGACAGCCCCAGCATTTT. Translation gives CASSQDAGGRQPQHF.

The V call is TRBV27, the J call TRBJ2-3; D is perhaps TRBD2 (6 bases). Trimming shortened V by 7 bases and J by 3 bases, and 20 bases separated the two germline ends. The V gene's germline CDR1 is MNHEY and CDR2 SMNVEV (reference sequence). CDR3 length: 16 amino acids. The DNA for the CDR3 is TGTGCCAGCACGAAGGGAGGAGACCTGGGGACAGATACGCAGTATTTT. It translates to CASTKGGDLGTDTQYF.

CDR3 amino acids: CASSLGQGAMNTEAFF. The CDR3 DNA reads TGTGCCAGCAGTTTGGGACAGGGAGCTATGAACACTGAAGCTTTCTTT. The rearrangement joins TRBV6-5 to TRBJ1-1; 9 bases match TRBD1. This CDR3 is 16 amino acids long. Germline V gene lookup returns CDR1 MNHEY and CDR2 SVGAGI. V was clipped by 4 bases and J by 0 bases; unmatched bases: 6.

This clone was detected a few times. The chain has TRBV19 and TRBJ2-1; D gene ambiguous. The CDR3 loop spans 16 amino acids. In germline, CDR1 is LNHDA, CDR2 SQIVND (reference sequence). V lost 1 base to trimming and J lost 0 bases, with 10 bases between them. CDR3 protein: CASSIVRYGSYNEQFF. The CDR3, as DNA: TGTGCCAGTAGTATAGTGCGGTACGGCTCCTACAATGAGCAGTTCTTC.

About this clone: Other DNA sequences in this sample translate to the same CDR3. The chain links TRBV10-1 to TRBJ1-1; D might be TRBD1 (5 bases). Per germline, CDR1 WNHNN and CDR2 SYGVQD (reference sequence). The CDR3 is 13 residues long. Trimming took off 4 bases at V and 4 bases at J, with 10 bases between the two ends. The CDR3 spells CASSGQGPTEAFF. Written as DNA, the CDR3 is TGCGCCAGCAGTGGTCAGGGCCCCACTGAAGCTTTCTTT.